The clone carrying this TCR beta chain occurred many times. The antigen remains undetermined. The data derive from a study of T cells after posttransplantation cyclophosphamide. TCRdb keeps only in-frame clones here, not all; method: immunoSEQ multiplex PCR. The sample counts around 44,000 clones, none seen once; the ten largest own roughly 2.1%. This CDR3 has 15 amino acids. Trimming cost V 0 bases and J 2 bases, with 11 bases left between them. The germline V gene encodes CDR1 SGDLS and CDR2 YYNGEE. On the day of bone marrow donation, the related graft donor provided peripheral blood. General study results and limits: Later post-transplant blood repertoires were often dominated by donor CD8+ memory clones.

This clonotype was sampled from a man aged 35 to 55 in good health, CMV-negative, and a related stem cell transplant donor. Specimen: PBMCs. The rearrangement joins TRBV9 to TRBJ1-2; D is unresolved. The CDR3, as DNA: TGTGCCAGCAGCGTAGGTAGCAGCTCAAACTATGGCTACACCTTC. Translation: CASSVGSSSNYGYTF. Full variable domain (missing parts from reference TRBV9 and TRBJ1-2): DSGVTQTPKHLITATGQRVTLRCSPRSGDLSVYWYQQSLDQGLQFLIQYYNGEERAKGNILERFSAQQFPDLHSELNLSSLELGDSALYFCASSVGSSSNYGYTFGSGTRLTVV.